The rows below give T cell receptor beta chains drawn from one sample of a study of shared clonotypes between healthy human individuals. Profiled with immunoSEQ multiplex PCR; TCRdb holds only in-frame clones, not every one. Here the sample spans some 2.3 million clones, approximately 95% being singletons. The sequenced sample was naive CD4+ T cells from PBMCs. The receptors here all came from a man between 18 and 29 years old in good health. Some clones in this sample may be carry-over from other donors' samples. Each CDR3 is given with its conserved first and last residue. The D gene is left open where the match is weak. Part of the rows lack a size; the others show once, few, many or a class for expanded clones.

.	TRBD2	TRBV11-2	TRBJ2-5	CASSGASGRRKTQYF	TGTGCCAGCAGCGGGGCTAGCGGGAGACGGAAGACCCAGTACTTC
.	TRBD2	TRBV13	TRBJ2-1	CASSFPLRGLAGSTYNEQFF	TGTGCCAGCAGCTTTCCCCTCAGGGGTCTAGCGGGCAGCACCTACAATGAGCAGTTCTTC
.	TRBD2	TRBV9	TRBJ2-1	CASSLRDYSEQFF	TGTGCCAGCAGCCTCCGGGACTATAGTGAGCAGTTCTTC
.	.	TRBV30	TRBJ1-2	CAWRELGGDYGYTF	TGTGCCTGGAGGGAGCTTGGGGGGGACTATGGCTACACCTTC
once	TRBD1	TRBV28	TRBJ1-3	CASSGQGSGNTIYF	TGTGCCAGCAGCGGACAGGGTTCAGGAAACACCATATATTTT
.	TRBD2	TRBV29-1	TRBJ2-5	CSSAGEAGQETQYF	TGCAGCTCCGCGGGGGAGGCGGGCCAAGAGACCCAGTACTTC
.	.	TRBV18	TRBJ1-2	CASSPIGPPPDYGYTF	TGTGCCAGCTCACCGATTGGGCCTCCCCCGGACTATGGCTACACCTTC
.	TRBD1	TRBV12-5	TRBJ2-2	CASGPDRGLTGELFF	TGTGCTAGTGGTCCCGACAGGGGGCTCACCGGGGAGCTGTTTTTT
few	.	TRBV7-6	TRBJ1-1	CASSLVGNKNTEAFF	TGTGCCAGCAGCTTAGTGGGCAACAAGAACACTGAAGCTTTCTTT
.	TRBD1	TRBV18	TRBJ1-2	CASSPGQGFYGYTF	TGTGCCAGCTCACCGGGACAGGGTTTCTATGGCTACACCTTC
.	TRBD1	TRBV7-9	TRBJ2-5	CASSYGRTGSHQETQYF	TGTGCCAGCAGCTACGGTAGGACAGGGTCCCACCAAGAGACCCAGTACTTC
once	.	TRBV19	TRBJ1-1	CASGPVGLGNAFF	TGTGCCAGTGGCCCGGTAGGGCTGGGGAACGCTTTCTTT
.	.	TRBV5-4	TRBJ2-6	CASSTESSGANVLTF	TGTGCCAGCAGCACAGAGAGCTCTGGGGCCAACGTCCTGACTTTC
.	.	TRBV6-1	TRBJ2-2	CASSAGRANTGELFF	TGTGCCAGCAGTGCTGGGCGCGCGAACACCGGGGAGCTGTTTTTT
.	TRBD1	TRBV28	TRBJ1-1	CASSSRDRVSTEAFF	TGTGCCAGCAGTTCACGGGACAGGGTGAGCACTGAAGCTTTCTTT
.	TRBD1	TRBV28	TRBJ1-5	CASSLRGRQGVQPQHF	TGTGCCAGCAGTTTAAGGGGCCGACAGGGGGTTCAGCCCCAGCATTTT
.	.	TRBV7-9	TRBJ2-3	CASSLALWNTDTQYF	TGTGCCAGCAGCTTAGCGTTATGGAACACAGATACGCAGTATTTT
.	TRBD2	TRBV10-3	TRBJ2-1	CAIRTSGYNEQFF	TGTGCCATCAGGACTAGCGGCTACAATGAGCAGTTCTTC
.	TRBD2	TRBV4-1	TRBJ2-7	CASSPGRGSWYEQYF	TGCGCCAGCAGCCCAGGGCGCGGGAGTTGGTACGAGCAGTACTTC
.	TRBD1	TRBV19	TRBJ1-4	CASSGTVLEKLFF	TGTGCCAGTAGTGGGACAGTGCTAGAAAAACTGTTTTTT
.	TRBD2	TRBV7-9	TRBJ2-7	CASSLEWTGTRAEQYF	TGTGCCAGCAGCTTAGAGTGGACGGGGACTAGGGCCGAGCAGTACTTC
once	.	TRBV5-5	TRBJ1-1	CASSSGLPNTEAFF	TGTGCCAGCAGCTCGGGACTCCCGAACACTGAAGCTTTCTTT
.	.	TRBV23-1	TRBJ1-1	CASSQSVPGGNTEAFF	TGCGCCAGCAGTCAATCGGTTCCGGGGGGGAACACTGAAGCTTTCTTT
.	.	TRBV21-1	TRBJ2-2	CASSKEARLASGELFF	TGTGCCAGCAGCAAAGAGGCTCGGCTAGCTTCCGGGGAGCTGTTTTTT
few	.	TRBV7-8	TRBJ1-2	CASSLVGSAGYTF	TGTGCCAGCAGCTTAGTAGGGTCCGCTGGCTACACCTTC
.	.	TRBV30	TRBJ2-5	CAWSVGQGGGETQYF	TGTGCCTGGAGTGTAGGCCAGGGAGGGGGAGAGACCCAGTACTTC
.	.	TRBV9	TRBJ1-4	CASSVGDGRANEKLFF	TGTGCCAGCAGCGTAGGTGACGGGAGGGCTAATGAAAAACTGTTTTTT
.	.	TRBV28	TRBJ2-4	CASSLYEISIQYF	TGTGCCAGCAGTTTATACGAAATCTCCATTCAGTACTTC
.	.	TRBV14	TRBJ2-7	CASSQDVGPSRSF	TGTGCCAGCAGCCAAGATGTGGGGCCCTCTCGGAGCTTC
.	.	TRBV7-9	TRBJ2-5	CASSRIIGQETQYF	TGTGCCAGCAGCCGGATTATTGGCCAAGAGACCCAGTACTTC
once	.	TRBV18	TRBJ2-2	CASSSTLPGELFF	TGTGCCAGCTCATCTACATTACCTGGGGAGCTGTTTTTT
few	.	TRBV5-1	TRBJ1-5	CASSLDGGNQPQHF	TGCGCCAGCAGCTTGGACGGGGGCAATCAGCCCCAGCATTTT
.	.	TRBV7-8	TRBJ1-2	CASSLGSGYTF	TGTGCCAGCAGCTTGGGTAGCGGCTACACCTTC
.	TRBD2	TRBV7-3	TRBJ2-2	CASSLFSGGTGELFF	TGTGCCAGCAGCTTATTTAGCGGGGGCACCGGGGAGCTGTTTTTT
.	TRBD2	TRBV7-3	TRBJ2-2	CASSLGAGAVTGELFF	TGTGCCAGCAGCTTAGGGGCGGGAGCGGTCACCGGGGAGCTGTTTTTT
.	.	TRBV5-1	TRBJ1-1	CASSLASMDTEAFF	TGCGCCAGCAGCTTGGCCTCGATGGACACTGAAGCTTTCTTT
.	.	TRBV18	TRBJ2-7	CASSYGGGEQYF	TGTGCCAGCTCATACGGGGGCGGCGAGCAGTACTTC
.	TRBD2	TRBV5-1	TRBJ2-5	CASSGGDQETQYF	TGCGCCAGCAGCGGGGGGGATCAAGAGACCCAGTACTTC
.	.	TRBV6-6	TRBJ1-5	CASRGRYSNQPQHF	TGTGCCAGCCGGGGAAGGTATAGCAATCAGCCCCAGCATTTT
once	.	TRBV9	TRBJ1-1	CASSSRQATLNTEAFF	TGTGCCAGCAGCTCCCGACAGGCCACTCTGAACACTGAAGCTTTCTTT
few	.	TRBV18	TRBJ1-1	CASSPPESLNTEAFF	TGTGCCAGCTCACCACCCGAGAGTTTAAACACTGAAGCTTTCTTT
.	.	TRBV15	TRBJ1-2	CATSRDRADYGYTF	TGTGCCACCAGCAGAGATAGGGCAGACTATGGCTACACCTTC
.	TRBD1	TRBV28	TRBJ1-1	CASSLPGGRLNTEAFF	TGTGCCAGCAGTCTCCCAGGGGGGAGGTTGAACACTGAAGCTTTCTTT
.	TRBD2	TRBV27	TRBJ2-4	CASSQTTSGSQYF	TGTGCCAGCAGTCAGACGACAAGCGGGAGTCAGTACTTC